Below, one T cell receptor (beta chain) is given with its context. As yet, its antigen is unknown. Assay: immunoSEQ multiplex PCR; the TCRdb copy retains only in-frame clones and omits some. The top ten clones hold about a fifth of a sample with approximately 8,400 clones, about 60% of them seen once. Treatment of the sample: treatment-naive control, cytoreductive nephrectomy. The tumor was a clear cell renal cell carcinoma. These data originate in a study of radiation and T cells in renal cell carcinoma. Study conclusions and caveats: Top 100 clonotypes averaged about 54% in irradiated versus about 40% in nephrectomy-only tumors.

CDR3 size: 14 residues. CDR1 is KGHSH and CDR2 is LQKENI in the germline V gene. Trimming cost V 6 bases and J 4 bases; bases outside gene matches: 5. The source material was tumor tissue, sampled from a patient whose treatment was nephrectomy without radiotherapy. This sequence was found in a man aged 60 to 75 with renal cell carcinoma. The rearrangement joins TRBV18 to TRBJ2-7, with 11 bases matching TRBD2. CDR3: CASSPGLADYEQYF. Here the CDR3 DNA reads TGTGCCAGCTCCCCGGGACTAGCGGATTACGAGCAGTACTTC.